This T cell receptor (beta chain) comes out of a study of blood T cell repertoires in COVID-19. Study-wide context: COVID-19 samples, acute and convalescent, were from the United States, Italy and Spain. The analysed material was cDNA or gDNA that came from T cells, B-cell-depleted T cells, or PBMCs.

Clones were read by immunoSEQ multiplex PCR, and TCRdb kept only the in-frame ones, dropping some. The profile covers over 200,000 clones, with approximately 83% appearing a single time and about 1.3% taken by the ten largest. In its sample, this clone was seen once. There are 15 residues in the CDR3. J lost 6 bases, V lost 3 bases, and 6 bases had no gene match. CDR1 and CDR2 from the germline V gene are KGHSH and LQKENI. The source is a woman aged 25 to 39 with COVID-19, enrolled during active disease. The chain links TRBV18 to TRBJ2-7; 12 bases match TRBD2. The material sequenced was peripheral blood. The CDR3 DNA is TGTGCCAGCTCACCTAGGACTAGCGGGGTTCTCGAGCAGTACTTC. Translation gives CASSPRTSGVLEQYF. Supplemented by reference TRBV18 and TRBJ2-7, the full variable domain reads NAGVMQNPRHLVRRRGQEARLRCSPMKGHSHVYWYRQLPEEGLKFMVYLQKENIIDESGMPKERFSAEFPKEGPSILRIQQVVRGDSAAYFCASSPRTSGVLEQYFGPGTRLTVT.